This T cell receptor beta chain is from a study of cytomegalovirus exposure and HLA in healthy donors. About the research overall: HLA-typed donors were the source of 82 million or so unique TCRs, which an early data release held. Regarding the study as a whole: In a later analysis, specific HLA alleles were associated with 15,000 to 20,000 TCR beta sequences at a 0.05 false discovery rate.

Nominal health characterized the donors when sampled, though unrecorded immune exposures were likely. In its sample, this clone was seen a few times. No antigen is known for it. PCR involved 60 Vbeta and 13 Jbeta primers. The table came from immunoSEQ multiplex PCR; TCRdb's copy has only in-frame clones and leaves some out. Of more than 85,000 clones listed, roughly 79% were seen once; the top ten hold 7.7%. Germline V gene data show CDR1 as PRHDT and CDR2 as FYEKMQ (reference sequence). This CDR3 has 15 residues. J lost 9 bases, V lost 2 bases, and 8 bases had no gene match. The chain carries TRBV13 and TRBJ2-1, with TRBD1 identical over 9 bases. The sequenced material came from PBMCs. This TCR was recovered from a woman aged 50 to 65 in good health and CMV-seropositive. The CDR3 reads CASSLTGQGLREQFF. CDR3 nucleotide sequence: TGTGCCAGCAGCTTAACCGGACAGGGGTTGCGTGAGCAGTTCTTC.